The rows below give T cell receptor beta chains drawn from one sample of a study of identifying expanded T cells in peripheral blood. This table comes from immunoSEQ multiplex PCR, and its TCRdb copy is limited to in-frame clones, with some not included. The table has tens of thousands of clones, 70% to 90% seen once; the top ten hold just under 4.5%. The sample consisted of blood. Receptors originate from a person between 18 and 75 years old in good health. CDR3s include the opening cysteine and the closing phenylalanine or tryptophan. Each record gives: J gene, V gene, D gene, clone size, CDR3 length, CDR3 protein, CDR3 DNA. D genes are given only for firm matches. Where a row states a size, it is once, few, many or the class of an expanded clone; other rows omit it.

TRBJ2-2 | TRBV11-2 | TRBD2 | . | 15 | CASSLGTSGTGELFF | TGTGCCAGCAGCCTCGGGACTAGCGGCACCGGGGAGCTGTTTTTT
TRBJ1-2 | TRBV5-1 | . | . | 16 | CASSKHQGSANYGYTF | TGCGCCAGCAGCAAACACCAGGGTTCAGCTAACTATGGCTACACCTTC
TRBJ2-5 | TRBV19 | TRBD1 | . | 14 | CASSGQGSGETQYF | TGTGCCAGTAGCGGACAGGGTTCGGGGGAGACCCAGTACTTC
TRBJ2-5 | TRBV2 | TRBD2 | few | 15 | CASSDQRGRQETQYF | TGTGCCAGCAGTGACCAGCGGGGGCGTCAAGAGACCCAGTACTTC
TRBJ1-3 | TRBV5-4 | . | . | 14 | CASSLGGPGNTIYF | TGTGCCAGCAGCTTGGGAGGGCCTGGAAACACCATATATTTT
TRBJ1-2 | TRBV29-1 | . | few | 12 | CSVGGMRYGYTF | TGCAGCGTTGGTGGAATGAGATATGGCTACACCTTC
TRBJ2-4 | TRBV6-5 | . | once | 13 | CASSLTKVNIQYF | TGTGCCAGCAGCCTGACAAAGGTCAACATTCAGTACTTC
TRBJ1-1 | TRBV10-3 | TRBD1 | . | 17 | CAISAYLPGQGSTEAFF | TGTGCCATCAGTGCTTACCTTCCGGGACAGGGTAGCACTGAAGCTTTCTTT
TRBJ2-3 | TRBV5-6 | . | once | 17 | CASSPFPGSPVGDTQYF | TGTGCCAGCAGCCCCTTCCCCGGCAGCCCCGTAGGAGATACGCAGTATTTT
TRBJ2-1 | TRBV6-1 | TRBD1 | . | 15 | CASSEPGQGANEQFF | TGTGCCAGCAGTGAGCCGGGACAGGGTGCCAATGAGCAGTTCTTC
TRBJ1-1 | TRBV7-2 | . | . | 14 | CASSNQGRGTEAFF | TGTGCCAGCAGCAATCAGGGTCGGGGAACTGAAGCTTTCTTT
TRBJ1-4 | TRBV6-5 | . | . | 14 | CASSDGGTNEKLFF | TGTGCCAGCAGCGACGGAGGGACTAATGAAAAACTGTTTTTT
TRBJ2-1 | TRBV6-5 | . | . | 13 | CASTAPGGGQQFF | TGTGCCAGCACCGCCCCCGGAGGGGGTCAGCAGTTCTTC
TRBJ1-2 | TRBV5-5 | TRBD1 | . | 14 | CASSWDSGNYGYTF | TGTGCCAGCAGCTGGGACAGTGGAAACTATGGCTACACCTTC
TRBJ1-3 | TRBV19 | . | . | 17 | CASSAPPGRSTGNTIYF | TGTGCCAGTAGTGCGCCCCCGGGACGTAGTACTGGAAACACCATATATTTT
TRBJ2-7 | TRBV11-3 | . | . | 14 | CASTPFRAEDEQYF | TGTGCCAGCACCCCGTTCAGGGCCGAGGACGAGCAGTACTTC
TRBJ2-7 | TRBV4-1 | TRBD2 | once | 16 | CASSQVLSGGSYEQYF | TGCGCCAGCAGCCAAGTATTGAGCGGGGGCTCCTACGAGCAGTACTTC
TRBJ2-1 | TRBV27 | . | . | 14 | CASSLFNNHNEQFF | TGTGCCAGCAGTTTATTTAACAACCACAATGAGCAGTTCTTC
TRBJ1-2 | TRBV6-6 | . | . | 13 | CASLEAVNYGYTF | TGTGCCAGCCTTGAAGCGGTTAACTATGGCTACACCTTC
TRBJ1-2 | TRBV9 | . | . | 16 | CASSATGSPILSRYTF | TGTGCCAGCAGCGCGACCGGGAGCCCTATTTTAAGCCGCTACACCTTC
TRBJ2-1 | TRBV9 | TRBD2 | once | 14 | CASSVGGLADEQFF | TGTGCCAGCAGCGTAGGGGGACTAGCAGATGAGCAGTTCTTC
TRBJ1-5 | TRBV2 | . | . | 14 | CASSDRMSNQPQHF | TGTGCCAGCAGTGACAGAATGAGCAATCAGCCCCAGCATTTT
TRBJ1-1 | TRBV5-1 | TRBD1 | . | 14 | CASSRGQGGTEAFF | TGCGCCAGCAGCAGGGGACAGGGCGGCACTGAAGCTTTCTTT
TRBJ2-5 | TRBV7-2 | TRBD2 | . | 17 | CASSLGITSGGRETQYF | TGTGCCAGCAGCTTAGGCATCACTAGCGGGGGTCGAGAGACCCAGTACTTC
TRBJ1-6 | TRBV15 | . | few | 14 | CATSRDPWVAPLHF | TGTGCCACCAGCAGAGATCCGTGGGTAGCACCCCTCCACTTT
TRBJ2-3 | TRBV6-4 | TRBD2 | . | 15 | CASSGTSGGADTQYF | TGTGCCAGCAGTGGGACTAGCGGGGGGGCAGATACGCAGTATTTT
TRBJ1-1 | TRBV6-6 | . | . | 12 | CASSYEYTEAFF | TGTGCCAGCAGTTATGAGTACACTGAAGCTTTCTTT
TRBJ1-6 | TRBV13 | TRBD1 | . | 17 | CASSLGGTGGPNSPLHF | TGTGCCAGCAGCTTAGGGGGGACAGGGGGCCCGAATTCACCCCTCCACTTT
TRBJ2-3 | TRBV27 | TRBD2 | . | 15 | CASSFGGLGTDTQYF | TGTGCCAGCAGTTTCGGGGGACTAGGAACAGATACGCAGTATTTT
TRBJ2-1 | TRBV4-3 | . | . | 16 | CASSQVVGTTYNEQFF | TGCGCCAGCAGCCAAGTCGTAGGGACCACCTACAATGAGCAGTTCTTC
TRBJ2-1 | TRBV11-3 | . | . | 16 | CASSLGLEGMGHEQFF | TGTGCCAGCAGCTTAGGACTAGAGGGGATGGGACACGAGCAGTTCTTC
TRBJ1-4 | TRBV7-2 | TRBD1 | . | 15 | CASSVVGQGIEKLFF | TGTGCCAGCAGCGTAGTGGGACAGGGCATTGAAAAACTGTTTTTT
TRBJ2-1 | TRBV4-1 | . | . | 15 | CASSHSDTAYNEQFF | TGCGCCAGCAGCCATAGTGACACTGCCTACAATGAGCAGTTCTTC
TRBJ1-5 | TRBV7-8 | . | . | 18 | CASARLGGRGYSNQPQHF | TGTGCCAGCGCGCGATTAGGGGGGCGTGGTTATAGCAATCAGCCCCAGCATTTT
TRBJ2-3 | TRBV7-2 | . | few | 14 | CASSRHNRDATQYF | TGTGCCAGCAGCCGACATAACAGGGACGCTACGCAGTATTTT
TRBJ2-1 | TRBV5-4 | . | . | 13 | CASSLVRGNEQFF | TGTGCCAGCAGCTTGGTCAGGGGCAATGAGCAGTTCTTC
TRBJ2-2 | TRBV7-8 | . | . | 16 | CASSLRAGTNTGELFF | TGTGCCAGCAGCTTAAGGGCAGGGACCAACACCGGGGAGCTGTTTTTT
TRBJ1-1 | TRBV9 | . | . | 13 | CASSVPPTTEAFF | TGTGCCAGCAGCGTTCCCCCTACCACAGAAGCTTTCTTT
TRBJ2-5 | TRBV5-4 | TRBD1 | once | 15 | CASSLVGTDKETQYF | TGTGCCAGCAGCTTGGTAGGGACAGATAAAGAGACCCAGTACTTC
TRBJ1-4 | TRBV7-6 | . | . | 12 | CASSGTNEKLFF | TGTGCCAGCAGCGGGACTAATGAAAAACTGTTTTTT
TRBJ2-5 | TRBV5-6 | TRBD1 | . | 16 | CASLRLDRGLSKTQYF | TGTGCCAGCTTGAGGCTGGACAGGGGGCTAAGTAAGACCCAGTACTTC
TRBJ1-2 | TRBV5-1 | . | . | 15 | CASSLAPGQGYGYTF | TGCGCCAGCAGCTTGGCCCCCGGGCAGGGATATGGCTACACCTTC
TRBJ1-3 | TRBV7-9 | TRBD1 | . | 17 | CASSFGTGAPSGNTIYF | TGTGCCAGCAGCTTCGGGACAGGGGCCCCCTCTGGAAACACCATATATTTT
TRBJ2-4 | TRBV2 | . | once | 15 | CASSIRGSAKNIQYF | TGTGCCAGCAGTATAAGGGGATCAGCCAAAAACATTCAGTACTTC
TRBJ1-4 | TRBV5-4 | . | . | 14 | CASSLQATNEKLFF | TGTGCCAGCAGCTTACAGGCAACTAATGAAAAACTGTTTTTT
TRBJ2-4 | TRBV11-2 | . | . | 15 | CASSLHSTAKNIQYF | TGTGCCAGCAGCTTACATAGTACGGCCAAAAACATTCAGTACTTC
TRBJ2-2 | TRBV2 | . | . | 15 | CASSVGGPVIGELFF | TGTGCCAGCAGTGTGGGGGGGCCGGTTATCGGGGAGCTGTTTTTT
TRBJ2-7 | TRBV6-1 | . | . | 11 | CASSEPYEQYF | TGTGCCAGCAGTGAGCCCTACGAGCAGTACTTC
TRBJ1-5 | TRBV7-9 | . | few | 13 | CASSLRRGQPQHF | TGTGCCAGCAGCTTAAGGAGAGGTCAGCCCCAGCATTTT
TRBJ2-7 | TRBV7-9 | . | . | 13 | CASSLVRVHEQYF | TGTGCCAGCAGCTTAGTTCGGGTCCACGAGCAGTACTTC
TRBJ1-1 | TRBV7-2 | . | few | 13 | CASSSPPAAEAFF | TGTGCCAGCAGCTCACCCCCCGCTGCTGAAGCTTTCTTT
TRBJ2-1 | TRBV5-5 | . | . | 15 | CASSLTPEGYNEQFF | TGTGCCAGCAGCTTAACGCCCGAGGGTTACAATGAGCAGTTCTTC